Given below is one T cell receptor beta chain in context. Participants, about 18 to 90 years old, spanned around 25 US areas. Recovered status applied to Cohort 3 donors who had two consecutive negative PCRs. It also applied to those with clearance or with symptom resolution. This entry belongs to a study of blood T cell repertoires in COVID-19. Produced via immunoSEQ multiplex PCR; TCRdb's table is partial and in-frame only. Of around 190,000 clones in the sample, over 75% were seen once. The sequence was collected from a woman aged 18 to 35 who had recovered from COVID-19. Sequencing was done on a sample of PBMCs or T cells enriched from blood (not recorded which).

CDR3 region: CASSPASGSPYWEQYF. The CDR3 DNA sequence: TGCGCCAGCAGCCCTGCTAGCGGGAGCCCCTATTGGGAGCAGTACTTC. The chain employs TRBV4-1 and TRBJ2-7; 10 bases align to TRBD2. V trimming: 4 bases; J trimming: 7 bases; junction bases outside the gene matches: 13. Germline V gene lookup returns CDR1 MGHRA and CDR2 YSYEKL. The CDR3 consists of 16 residues.